Listed here are 20 T cell receptor beta chains from one sample, sequenced in a study of cytomegalovirus exposure and HLA in healthy donors. The PCR was carried out with 60 Vbeta primers and 13 Jbeta primers. Profiled with immunoSEQ multiplex PCR; TCRdb holds only in-frame clones, not every one. The sample yields 95,000 to 120,000 clones, approximately 80% seen once. The sequenced sample consisted of PBMCs. These receptors came from a woman aged 25 to 39 in good health and CMV-seropositive.

This chain uses TRBV9 with TRBJ2-1; TRBD2 is a possible D gene (5 bases). Trimming pared 5 bases from V and 0 bases from J, leaving 12 bases between. CDR3 length equals 15 residues. Germline V gene data show CDR1 as SGDLS and CDR2 as YYNGEE. This CDR3 is CASSQTGSSYNEQFF. CDR3 nucleotides: TGTGCCAGCAGTCAGACTGGGAGCTCCTACAATGAGCAGTTCTTC.

This clone was observed once. This chain links TRBV5-5 with TRBJ2-7; D gene uncertain. CDR1 is SGHKS and CDR2 is YYEKEE in the germline V gene (reference sequence). V gave up 2 bases and J gave up 0 bases, with 6 bases separating them. The CDR3 extends over 13 amino acids. The CDR3 DNA sequence: TGTGCCAGCAGCTTCTACAGCTCCTACGAGCAGTACTTC. Protein sequence: CASSFYSSYEQYF. The full variable domain, its missing parts supplied by reference TRBV5-5 and TRBJ2-7, is DAGVTQSPTHLIKTRGQQVTLRCSPISGHKSVSWYQQVLGQGPQFIFQYYEKEERGRGNFPDRFSARQFPNYSSELNVNALLLGDSALYLCASSFYSSYEQYFGPGTRLTVT.

The sample holds one count of this clone. The chain employs TRBV7-2 and TRBJ2-5; TRBD1 aligns across 7 bases. The ends lost 5 bases at V and 7 bases at J; junction bases unmatched: 10. Germline CDR1 reads SGHTA; CDR2 reads FQGNSA. This CDR3 has 14 residues. The CDR3 region has the DNA TGTGCCAGCAGCGGCACAGGGGCTACCGCGACCCAGTACTTC. Translating it yields CASSGTGATATQYF.

Remarks on this clone: Sequence at one end of the junction differs from germline and may be a read error. The rearrangement links TRBV7-9 to TRBJ2-3, with TRBD2 matching over 11 bases. The length of the CDR3 is 17 residues. Germline CDR1 is SEHNR and CDR2 is FQNEAQ (reference sequence). The CDR3 DNA is TGTTCCAGCAGCTTAGCGGGGGGGCCTTTCGTCTCAGATACGCAGTATTTT. It is translated as CSSSLAGGPFVSDTQYF.

The chain employs TRBV6-1 and TRBJ2-7, with D possibly being TRBD1 (5 bases). V was cut by 7 bases and J by 2 bases, with 12 bases left in between. Germline CDR1 MNHNS, CDR2 SASEGT. The CDR3 totals 13 residues. The CDR3 DNA reads as TGTGCCAGCAAAAGAGCAGGGCCCTACGAGCAGTACTTC. It translates to CASKRAGPYEQYF.

This clone showed up just once. V is TRBV20-1 and J is TRBJ1-1, with no clear D. V gave up 6 bases and J gave up 3 bases, with 8 bases separating them. CDR3 size: 11 residues. Germline CDR1 is DFQATT and CDR2 is SNEGSKA (reference sequence). Written as DNA, the CDR3 is TGCAGTGCGCCACGGGACACTGAAGCTTTCTTT. This translates into CSAPRDTEAFF.

The genes are TRBV5-4 and TRBJ2-3, with D possibly being TRBD2 (6 bases). This CDR3 spans 16 amino acids. From germline, CDR1 is SGHNT and CDR2 YYREEE (reference sequence). V dropped 3 bases and J dropped 2 bases, with 16 bases sitting between them. For the CDR3, the DNA is TGTGCCAGCAGCTCCGGGACTCCTCTTGCCACAGATACGCAGTATTTT. Translated, it gives CASSSGTPLATDTQYF.

CDR3 DNA sequence: TGTGCCAGCAGCTTGACATTGAACACTGAAGCTTTCTTT. It translates to CASSLTLNTEAFF. The J gene is TRBJ1-1, the V gene TRBV11-2; D uncertain. Germline CDR1 and CDR2: SGHAT and FQNNGV. Trimming pared 3 bases from V and 0 bases from J, leaving 5 bases between. This CDR3 has 13 amino acids. Full variable domain (remainder filled in from reference TRBV11-2 and TRBJ1-1): EAGVAQSPRYKIIEKRQSVAFWCNPISGHATLYWYQQILGQGPKLLIQFQNNGVVDDSQLPKDRFSAERLKGVDSTLKIQPAKLEDSAVYLCASSLTLNTEAFFGQGTRLTVV.

The CDR3 region has the DNA TGTGCCAGCCTGGGGAGGGGCGGATTTGGAAACACCATATATTTT. This gives the protein CASLGRGGFGNTIYF. V and J are TRBV6-5 and TRBJ1-3; the D gene is possibly TRBD1 (5 bases). The CDR3 has 15 amino acids. Looked up from germline, CDR1 is MNHEY and CDR2 is SVGAGI. The ends were cut back, 8 bases at V and 3 bases at J, with 17 bases in the middle.

The chain joins TRBV11-2 to TRBJ2-3; 7 positions agree with TRBD1. The CDR3 is made up of 13 amino acids. V dropped 9 bases and J dropped 4; count of bases not matched to a gene: 7. Germline V gene data show CDR1 as SGHAT and CDR2 as FQNNGV. The CDR3 DNA reads as TGTGCCAGTCCTAACCAGGGGGCAGATACGCAGTATTTT. The encoded protein is CASPNQGADTQYF.

The chain is built from TRBV6-5 and TRBJ2-5; 11 nucleotides align to TRBD1. The end of the DNA fits TRBJ2-7 better, so the J call may be wrong. This CDR3 is 15 amino acids long. Germline lookup yields CDR1 MNHEY and CDR2 SVGAGI. The CDR3 nucleotides are TGTGCCAGTAGCCGTCCGGGACAGGGGGTAGGCGAGCAGTACTTC. Protein: CASSRPGQGVGEQYF.

The rearrangement joins TRBV7-6 to TRBJ2-1, with TRBD2 as a possible D gene (5 bases). V lost 4 bases to trimming and J lost 9 bases, with 22 bases between them. Germline V lookup: CDR1 SGHVS, CDR2 FNYEAQ. The CDR3 length is 16 residues. The CDR3 sequence: CASSSENGLALGEQFF. The CDR3 DNA follows: TGTGCCAGCAGCTCGGAAAATGGGCTAGCCCTCGGTGAGCAGTTCTTC.

This clone was counted a few times. The rearrangement links TRBV19 to TRBJ1-2, with D unclear. The V gene's germline CDR1 is LNHDA and CDR2 SQIVND (reference sequence). This CDR3 is built from 14 residues. V was clipped by 3 bases and J by 1 base, with 9 bases between them. The CDR3 sequence is CASSMEPYNYGYTF. The CDR3 DNA follows: TGTGCCAGTAGTATGGAGCCTTATAACTATGGCTACACCTTC. Supplemented by reference TRBV19 and TRBJ1-2, the full variable domain reads DGGITQSPKYLFRKEGQNVTLSCEQNLNHDAMYWYRQDPGQGLRLIYYSQIVNDFQKGDIAEGYSVSREKKESFPLTVTSAQKNPTAFYLCASSMEPYNYGYTFGSGTRLTVV.

The genes are TRBV7-9 and TRBJ2-7, with a weak D call TRBD1 (6 bases). V was clipped by 5 bases and J by 3 bases, with 14 bases between them. Per germline, CDR1 SEHNR and CDR2 FQNEAQ (reference sequence). This CDR3 has 14 amino acids. CDR3: CASSADSDYYEQYF. The CDR3 DNA is TGTGCCAGCAGCGCGGACAGCGATTACTACGAGCAGTACTTC.

Worth noting for this clone: Distinct nucleotide sequences in the sample also encode this CDR3. This rearrangement joins TRBV10-3 to TRBJ1-3; D might be TRBD1 (6 bases). V lost 9 bases and J lost 0, with 15 bases in between. The CDR3 has 15 amino acids. Germline loops: CDR1 ENHRY, CDR2 SYGVKD. The CDR3 spells CAISEQGPSGNTIYF. The CDR3 nucleotides are TGTGCCATTTCCGAACAGGGCCCCTCTGGAAACACCATATATTTT.

This rearrangement joins TRBV30 to TRBJ2-7, with 10 positions matching TRBD1. CDR3 length: 15 residues. In germline, CDR1 is GTSNPN, CDR2 SVGIG (reference sequence). Germline trimming cut 6 bases from V and 6 bases from J; bases unmatched to any gene: 14. The chain's CDR3 is CACRDRTTGGGEQYF. Written as DNA, the CDR3 is TGTGCCTGCCGAGACCGGACGACAGGGGGCGGCGAGCAGTACTTC. The entire variable domain, with the rest obtained from reference TRBV30 and TRBJ2-7, is as follows: SQTIHQWPATLVQPVGSPLSLECTVEGTSNPNLYWYRQAAGRGLQLLFYSVGIGQISSEVPQNLSASRPQDRQFILSSKKLLLSDSGFYLCACRDRTTGGGEQYFGPGTRLTVT.

The rearrangement joins TRBV5-1 to TRBJ1-2, with TRBD1 matching over 8 bases. Trimming removed 0 bases from V and 3 bases from J; junction bases left unmatched: 4. The CDR3 consists of 15 residues. Germline V lookup: CDR1 SGHRS, CDR2 YFSETQ. CDR3 residues: CASSLAPGQDYGYTF. In nucleotides, the CDR3 is TGCGCCAGCAGCTTGGCCCCGGGACAGGACTATGGCTACACCTTC.

The rearrangement links TRBV11-3 to TRBJ2-5, with D unresolved. The CDR3 consists of 11 residues. Germline CDR1 reads SGHNT; CDR2 reads YENEEA. V lost 4 bases to trimming and J lost 2 bases, with 2 bases between them. CDR3 loop: CASSSQETQYF. The CDR3 DNA sequence: TGTGCCAGCAGCTCACAAGAGACCCAGTACTTC.

The chain recombines TRBV5-1 with TRBJ2-3; the match to TRBD2 covers 7 bases. The CDR3 contains 15 residues. The germline gives CDR1 SGHRS, CDR2 YFSETQ. V was clipped by 5 bases and J by 1 base; unmatched bases: 7. This chain's CDR3 is CASRGRETGTDTQYF. CDR3 DNA: TGCGCCAGCAGAGGGCGGGAGACAGGCACAGATACGCAGTATTTT. The whole variable domain, filled in from reference TRBV5-1 and TRBJ2-3, reads KAGVTQTPRYLIKTRGQQVTLSCSPISGHRSVSWYQQTPGQGLQFLFEYFSETQRNKGNFPGRFSGRQFSNSRSEMNVSTLELGDSALYLCASRGRETGTDTQYFGPGTRLTVL.

The chain couples TRBV4-1 to TRBJ2-3; TRBD1 aligns across 9 bases. J lost 1 base, V lost 4 bases, and 6 bases had no gene match. CDR1 and CDR2 (germline): MGHRA, YSYEKL. The CDR3 is 16 amino acids. The CDR3 spells CASSPRTGEGTDTQYF. The CDR3 DNA reads TGCGCCAGCAGCCCTCGGACAGGGGAAGGCACAGATACGCAGTATTTT.